The 32 T cell receptor beta chains below were found in one sample sequenced in a study of OX40 agonist ivuxolimab in advanced cancers. The method was immunoSEQ multiplex PCR; TCRdb's version includes in-frame clones alone and lacks a portion of them. The data show tens of thousands of clones, around four fifths seen once. The starting material was CD4+ or CD8+ T cells sorted from blood, obtained in a trial of the OX40 agonist ivuxolimab. All receptors come from an adult with an advanced solid tumor such as melanoma, head and neck, liver or kidney cancer.

The chain has TRBV27 and TRBJ2-7; D not resolved. CDR3 length: 13 residues. Trimming cost V 4 bases and J 3 bases, with 10 bases left between them. CDR1 is MNHEY, CDR2 SMNVEV, per germline (reference sequence). The CDR3 DNA reads as TGTGCCAGCAGTTCCCGGGCGAACTACGAGCAGTACGTC. Amino acids: CASSSRANYEQYV.

The CDR3 coding sequence is TGTGCCAGCAGCTTAGAAACTAGCGGTTCCTACAATGAGCAGTTCTTC. Translation: CASSLETSGSYNEQFF. The chain uses TRBV7-2 and TRBJ2-1; 8 positions agree with TRBD2. Unmatched junction bases numbered 3, after V lost 1 base and J lost 1 base. CDR1 is SGHTA and CDR2 is FQGNSA in the germline V gene. This CDR3 is built from 16 residues.

This clone has more than one count but fewer than ten. The chain joins TRBV7-2 to TRBJ2-1; 8 bases map to TRBD2. The CDR3 spans 15 residues. V shed 7 bases and J 7 bases; nucleotides not matched to a gene: 12. Germline V CDR1 and CDR2: SGHTA, FQGNSA. This CDR3 is CASTPRGGGWNEQFF. In DNA, the CDR3 is TGTGCCAGCACCCCACGGGGGGGCGGTTGGAATGAGCAGTTCTTC.

The chain links TRBV7-2 to TRBJ2-7; D is perhaps TRBD2 (6 bases). Trimming pared 3 bases from V and 3 bases from J, leaving 12 bases between. The germline V gene has CDR1 SGHTA and CDR2 FQGNSA. CDR3 length: 14 amino acids. The CDR3 DNA is TGTGCCAGCAGCTTTAGGCCGGGACTCTACGAGCAGTACGTC. It translates to CASSFRPGLYEQYV.

The rearrangement uses TRBV6-5 and TRBJ2-1; a possible D gene is TRBD1 (6 bases). V shed 5 bases and J shed 4 bases, with 15 bases lying between them. Germline CDR1 and CDR2: MNHEY and SVGAGI. The CDR3 sequence is 15 residues long. CDR3 nucleotides: TGTGCCAGCAGTCCCGGGACACCGAATTACAATGAGCAGTTCTTC. Protein product: CASSPGTPNYNEQFF.

This chain links TRBV6-5 with TRBJ1-5, with 7 positions matching TRBD1. Germline CDR1 MNHEY, CDR2 SVGAGI. This CDR3 region has 15 residues. V shed 5 bases, J shed 2 bases, and the junction held 6 bases outside the gene matches. CDR3 loop: CASSRRGTGNQPQHF. For the CDR3, the DNA is TGTGCCAGCAGTCGCCGAGGGACAGGCAATCAGCCCCAGCATTTT.

V is TRBV9 and J is TRBJ1-2; 7 bases match TRBD1. This CDR3 is built from 12 residues. V shed 4 bases and J 8 bases; nucleotides not matched to a gene: 5. The V gene's germline CDR1 is SGDLS and CDR2 YYNGEE. The CDR3 DNA sequence: TGTGCCAGCAGCCCTTCAGGGGGAGGCTACACCTTC. This codes for CASSPSGGGYTF.

The rearrangement uses TRBV7-2 and TRBJ1-2; 8 bases are a match to TRBD1. CDR3 length: 16 residues. The V gene's germline CDR1 is SGHTA and CDR2 FQGNSA. J was trimmed by 4 bases and V by 5 bases; bases with no gene match: 12. The CDR3 DNA follows: TGTGCCAGCAGCCGGCTAAACTCCGGGACAGGCTATGGCTACACCTTC. Amino acids: CASSRLNSGTGYGYTF.

The rearrangement joins TRBV19 to TRBJ1-3, with a possible D match to TRBD1 (5 bases). Germline lookup yields CDR1 LNHDA and CDR2 SQIVND (reference sequence). With 3 bases removed from V and 2 bases from J, the gap between germline ends came to 14 bases. CDR3 size: 16 residues. The CDR3 region has the DNA TGTGCCAGTAGTATTGGGGGTTTTATCGCTGGAAACACCATATATTTT. This translates into CASSIGGFIAGNTIYF.

CDR3 in amino acids: CSVNSRGSYEQYF. CDR3 in DNA: TGCAGCGTTAATAGTCGGGGGTCCTACGAGCAGTACTTC. The V gene is TRBV29-1, the J gene TRBJ2-7; a possible D gene is TRBD2 (6 bases). The CDR3 length is 13 residues. Germline V gene lookup returns CDR1 SQVTM and CDR2 ANQGSEA. The V and J ends lost 5 bases and 1 base respectively, with 12 bases between them.

This clone has only one observation. The rearrangement uses TRBV30 and TRBJ1-5, with D possibly TRBD1 on 5 matching bases. Germline CDR1 is GTSNPN and CDR2 is SVGIG (reference sequence). This CDR3 has 14 residues. V was trimmed by 0 bases and J by 4 bases, leaving 10 bases between them. The CDR3 region is CAWSVEGLNQPQHF. Here the CDR3 DNA reads TGTGCCTGGAGTGTAGAGGGACTTAATCAGCCCCAGCATTTT.

DNA of the CDR3: TGTGCCAGCTCACCACGTACTAGCGGGGGATCCGTAAGCACAGATACGCAGTATTTT. Translating gives CASSPRTSGGSVSTDTQYF. The chain employs TRBV18 and TRBJ2-3; TRBD2 aligns across 11 bases. Trimming took 1 base from V and 0 from J; bases not matched to a gene: 9. CDR3 length: 19 amino acids. Germline CDR1 KGHSH, CDR2 LQKENI.

This chain connects TRBV28 to TRBJ2-1, with TRBD2 matching over 9 bases. This CDR3 is 14 amino acids long. V lost 10 bases to trimming and J lost 1 base; unmatched junction nucleotides: 5. CDR1 is MDHEN and CDR2 is SYDVKM in the germline V gene. The chain's CDR3 is CAIGGRASYNEQFF. CDR3 in DNA: TGTGCCATTGGCGGGAGGGCGTCCTACAATGAGCAGTTCTTC.

A single count supports this clone. One junction end disagrees with the germline gene, perhaps due to a read error. V is TRBV6-6 and J is TRBJ1-2, with D tentatively TRBD1 (6 bases). Germline loops: CDR1 MNHNY, CDR2 SVGAGI (reference sequence). The length of the CDR3 is 15 residues. As DNA, the CDR3 is TGTGCCAGCAGTTACGAAGCAGGGGAGAAGGATGGCTACGCCTTC. This gives the protein CASSYEAGEKDGYAF.

The chain links TRBV2 to TRBJ2-5; 9 bases map to TRBD1. The CDR3 contains 13 residues. The junction had 1 base not matched to a gene; V was cut back by 5 bases and J by 3 bases. CDR1 SNHLY and CDR2 FYNNEI come from the germline V gene. The DNA of the CDR3 is TGTGCCAGCAGTAGGGACAGGGAAGAGACCCAGTACTTC. It specifies CASSRDREETQYF. Variable domain in full (rest from reference TRBV2 and TRBJ2-5): EPEVTQTPSHQVTQMGQEVILRCVPISNHLYFYWYRQILGQKVEFLVSFYNNEISEKSEIFDDQFSVERPDGSNFTLKIRSTKLEDSAMYFCASSRDREETQYFGPGTRLLVL.

The chain is built from TRBV5-1 and TRBJ1-1; D might be TRBD1 (6 bases). Per germline, CDR1 SGHRS and CDR2 YFSETQ. CDR3 length: 14 amino acids. V lost 4 bases and J lost 7, with 17 bases in between. The DNA of the CDR3 is TGCGCCAGCAGCCTTGACAGGTCGGGAGGTGAAGCTTTCTTT. Its protein product is CASSLDRSGGEAFF.

This clone appeared once. V gene TRBV10-2 combines with J gene TRBJ2-3, with D maybe TRBD1 (6 bases). Germline V gives CDR1 WSHSY, CDR2 SAAADI. The CDR3 is 13 amino acids. Trimming pared 6 bases from V and 5 bases from J, leaving 12 bases between. The CDR3 loop reads CASSPTGLDTQYF. The CDR3 coding sequence is TGCGCCAGCAGCCCCACAGGGTTAGATACGCAGTATTTT.

The J gene is TRBJ2-2, the V gene TRBV5-4, with D perhaps matching TRBD1 (6 bases). CDR1 and CDR2 (germline): SGHNT, YYREEE (reference sequence). This CDR3 spans 14 amino acids. Deletions cut 5 bases from V and 7 bases from J, with 15 bases between. The CDR3, as DNA: TGTGCCAGCAGGGTCAACAGGGATGACGGGGAGCTGTTTTTT. Amino acid sequence: CASRVNRDDGELFF. The complete variable domain, with remaining parts taken from reference TRBV5-4 and TRBJ2-2, reads ETGVTQSPTHLIKTRGQQVTLRCSSQSGHNTVSWYQQALGQGPQFIFQYYREEENGRGNFPPRFSGLQFPNYSSELNVNALELDDSALYLCASRVNRDDGELFFGEGSRLTVL.

The chain has TRBV19 and TRBJ2-3; either TRBD1 or TRBD2 may fit D (5 bases each). The CDR3 extends over 14 amino acids. The ends were cut back, 8 bases at V and 5 bases at J, with 17 bases in the middle. Germline CDR1 and CDR2: LNHDA and SQIVND (reference sequence). CDR3 in DNA: TGTGCCAGTTCTGGGGGTCGGATAGGAGATACGCAGTATTTT. Its protein product is CASSGGRIGDTQYF.

V usage is TRBV4-2 and J usage is TRBJ2-2, with D tentatively TRBD1 or TRBD2 (5 bases each). Trimming left V 0 bases short and J 1 base short, with 9 bases between. This CDR3 region has 16 residues. Germline CDR1 LGHNA, CDR2 YNFKEQ. The CDR3, as DNA: TGTGCCAGCAGCCAAGAAGGTGGGGGGAACACCGGGGAGCTGTTTTTT. This encodes CASSQEGGGNTGELFF.

The chain joins TRBV28 to TRBJ2-7, with D tentatively TRBD1 (6 bases). This CDR3 has 12 amino acids. Trimming left V 11 bases short and J 1 base short, with 12 bases between. CDR1 and CDR2 from the germline V gene are MDHEN and SYDVKM. The CDR3 loop is CAGQGPSYEQYF. For the CDR3, the DNA is TGTGCCGGTCAGGGGCCTTCCTACGAGCAGTACTTC.

V gene TRBV29-1 combines with J gene TRBJ1-2; TRBD1 matches 7 bases. Trimming removed 6 bases from V and 5 bases from J; junction bases left unmatched: 12. Per the germline V gene, CDR1 is SQVTM and CDR2 is ANQGSEA. The CDR3 is made up of 14 amino acids. CDR3 amino acids: CSVPAPDRAYGYTF. In DNA, the CDR3 is TGCAGCGTCCCCGCCCCAGACAGGGCATATGGCTACACCTTC.

The chain combines TRBV7-9 with TRBJ2-3, with TRBD2 matching over 8 bases. The junction had 8 bases not matched to a gene; V was cut back by 6 bases and J by 6 bases. The CDR3 length is 14 residues. CDR1 SEHNR and CDR2 FQNEAQ come from the germline V gene (reference sequence). The CDR3 loop reads CASSPGLVRDTQYF. The CDR3 DNA is TGTGCCAGCAGTCCGGGACTAGTAAGGGATACGCAGTATTTT.

As for this clone: The junction differs from germline at one of its ends, possibly a read error. This sequence joins TRBV9 and TRBJ2-5, with 8 bases that match TRBD2. CDR1 is SGDLS and CDR2 is YYNGEE in the germline V gene. CDR3 size: 12 residues. The CDR3 bases are TGTGCCAGTAGCGGGATACAAGAGACCCAGTACTTC. Protein sequence: CASSGIQETQYF.

V gene TRBV6-5 combines with J gene TRBJ1-2; D unclear. CDR1 is MNHEY, CDR2 SVGAGI, per germline. The CDR3 is made up of 13 amino acids. Trimming pared 2 bases from V and 4 bases from J, leaving 8 bases between. CDR3 sequence: CASSYAGPYGYTF. The CDR3 DNA reads as TGTGCCAGCAGTTACGCCGGGCCCTATGGCTACACCTTC.

The V call is TRBV5-1, the J call TRBJ2-3, with TRBD2 identical over 12 bases. Germline CDR1 and CDR2: SGHRS and YFSETQ. There are 16 residues in the CDR3. With 4 bases clipped from V and 1 base from J, the junction kept 4 bases outside the gene matches. DNA for the CDR3: TGCGCCAGCAGCGAGGGACTAGCGGGCGGCACAGATACGCAGTATTTT. Its translation: CASSEGLAGGTDTQYF.

This rearrangement joins TRBV11-3 to TRBJ1-1; no reliable D call. This CDR3 comprises 13 residues. Trimming removed 1 base from V and 3 bases from J, with 6 bases in between. Looked up from germline, CDR1 is SGHNT and CDR2 is YENEEA. In nucleotides, the CDR3 is TGTGCCAGCAGCTTAGCGCCGGACACTGAAGCTTTCTTT. As protein: CASSLAPDTEAFF.

V and J are TRBV27 and TRBJ1-1; possibly TRBD1 for D (6 bases). The ends were cut back, 5 bases at V and 0 bases at J, with 13 bases in the middle. Looked up from germline, CDR1 is MNHEY and CDR2 is SMNVEV (reference sequence). The CDR3 consists of 15 residues. CDR3 DNA sequence: TGTGCCAGCAGTCCCGGACAGATAATGAACACTGAAGCTTTCTTT. Amino acids: CASSPGQIMNTEAFF.

The V and J genes are TRBV30 and TRBJ1-6; maybe TRBD1 (5 bases). This CDR3 comprises 17 residues. Germline V gene lookup returns CDR1 GTSNPN and CDR2 SVGIG (reference sequence). Trimming left V 0 bases short and J 0 bases short, with 12 bases between. The CDR3 protein is CAWSVVEGSSYNSPLHF. CDR3 coding DNA: TGTGCCTGGAGTGTAGTGGAGGGGAGCTCCTATAATTCACCCCTCCACTTT.

The genes are TRBV14 and TRBJ2-7; 10 positions match TRBD1. The CDR3 is 16 amino acids. Germline CDR1 and CDR2: SGHDN and FVKESK. V shed 5 bases, J shed 0 bases, and the junction held 7 bases outside the gene matches. CDR3 DNA sequence: TGTGCCAGCAGCAGAAACGGGACAGGGGACTCCTACGAGCAGTACGTC. Its translation: CASSRNGTGDSYEQYV.

The chain carries TRBV10-3 and TRBJ1-6; unclear D gene. The CDR3 covers 15 residues. Germline V gene sequence: CDR1 ENHRY, CDR2 SYGVKD. V dropped 0 bases and J dropped 10 bases, with 13 bases sitting between them. CDR3 loop: CAISESGGAGSPLHF. As DNA, the CDR3 is TGTGCCATCAGTGAGTCTGGCGGTGCGGGCTCACCCCTCCACTTT.

The chain employs TRBV14 and TRBJ2-1; D unclear. In germline, CDR1 is SGHDN, CDR2 FVKESK. The CDR3 consists of 13 residues. Trimming cost V 4 bases and J 0 bases, with 4 bases left between them. Written as DNA, the CDR3 is TGTGCCAGCAGCCGAAACTCCTACAATGAGCAGTTCTTC. Translation gives CASSRNSYNEQFF.